A single sample is the source of the 27 T cell receptor beta chains below, sequenced in a study of human T cells and chemical hapten exposure. MiXCR, applied by TCRdb to the RACE reads, yields one record per CDR3 protein. The table has roughly 380,000 distinct CDR3 sequences, less than 6.5% seen once. As to time point: pre-sensitization, week 0. Treatment in this sample: therapeutic diphenylcyclopropenone sensitization with weekly scalp DPC. The sample in question was whole blood, obtained in connection with sensitization to the hapten diphenylcyclopropenone (DPC). These receptors originate from a woman aged 50 to 60 with alopecia areata. Some clones in this sample may be carry-over from other donors' samples.

This rearrangement joins TRBV2 to TRBJ2-7, with D perhaps TRBD1 (5 bases). There are 14 residues in the CDR3. CDR1 is SNHLY, CDR2 FYNNEI, per germline. V shed 5 bases and J shed 0 bases, with 11 bases lying between them. The CDR3 is CASSRDSFSYEQYF. The CDR3 region has the DNA TGTGCCAGCAGTCGAGACAGCTTCTCCTACGAGCAGTACTTC.

The sample holds many counts of this clonotype. This chain uses TRBV12-3 or TRBV12-4 with TRBJ2-2, with 12 bases identical to TRBD2. The ends lost 7 bases at V and 3 bases at J; junction bases unmatched: 15. This CDR3 is 19 amino acids long. The CDR3 here is CASKTARLAGGFYTGELFF. The CDR3 nucleotides are TGTGCCAGCAAGACGGCCCGGCTAGCGGGAGGGTTTTACACCGGGGAGCTGTTTTTT.

This clonotype occurred many times. This chain connects TRBV29-1 to TRBJ2-7, with D unresolved. The CDR3 spans 11 residues. Germline V lookup: CDR1 SQVTM, CDR2 ANQGSEA. V dropped 2 bases and J dropped 1 base, with 3 bases sitting between them. CDR3 bases: TGCAGCGTTGAAACGTCCTACGAGCAGTACTTC. Protein: CSVETSYEQYF.

The sample holds a few counts of this clonotype. This chain uses TRBV11-3 with TRBJ2-1; 9 positions match TRBD1. The germline V gene has CDR1 SGHNT and CDR2 YENEEA. The ends lost 8 bases at V and 7 bases at J; junction bases unmatched: 6. This CDR3 is built from 13 residues. The DNA of the CDR3 is TGTGCCAGCGGACAGGGGTTTTGGAATGAGCAGTTCTTC. Amino acids: CASGQGFWNEQFF.

The chain has TRBV27 and TRBJ2-7; 10 bases fit TRBD1. This CDR3 has 15 amino acids. The V and J ends lost 6 bases and 3 bases, in that order; junction bases with no gene match: 8. Germline V gene data show CDR1 as MNHEY and CDR2 as SMNVEV (reference sequence). This CDR3 is CASRGRGQGNYEQYF. In DNA, the CDR3 is TGTGCCAGCAGAGGGAGGGGACAGGGGAACTACGAGCAGTACTTC.

This clonotype was recorded at least ten times. The chain has TRBV7-9 and TRBJ1-1, with 9 bases identical to TRBD1. The V gene's germline CDR1 is SEHNR and CDR2 FQNEAQ (reference sequence). The CDR3 spans 14 residues. Trimming took 5 bases from V and 7 from J; bases not matched to a gene: 8. This CDR3 is CASSRTGDIDEAFF. The CDR3 nucleotides read TGTGCCAGCAGCCGGACAGGGGATATTGATGAAGCTTTCTTT.

This clonotype turned up a few times. The gene calls are TRBV2 and TRBJ2-2, with a tentative D call TRBD2 (5 bases). Germline V gene data show CDR1 as SNHLY and CDR2 as FYNNEI. The CDR3 totals 16 residues. Trimming removed 5 bases at V and 7 bases at J, with 20 bases between. The CDR3 DNA follows: TGTGCCAGCAGTCGCCTCCCAAGCCGAGAGGGCGGGGAGCTGTTTTTT. Translation gives CASSRLPSREGGELFF.

V is TRBV5-4 and J is TRBJ2-4; D not resolved. The V gene lost 1 base and the J gene lost 5 bases, with 7 bases spanning the gap. The CDR3 spans 13 residues. Germline lookup yields CDR1 SGHNT and CDR2 YYREEE (reference sequence). The CDR3 DNA reads as TGTGCCAGCAGCTTGATTGCAGAAAACATTCAGTACTTC. Its translation: CASSLIAENIQYF.

In this sample, this clonotype turned up many times. The chain recombines TRBV29-1 with TRBJ2-1; 7 positions match TRBD1. CDR3 length: 15 residues. V was pared by 5 bases and J by 7 bases, with 14 bases of the junction left unmatched. In germline, CDR1 is SQVTM, CDR2 ANQGSEA. The CDR3: CSVKQGPALRNEQFF. The CDR3 DNA follows: TGCAGCGTTAAACAGGGGCCCGCCCTCAGGAATGAGCAGTTCTTC.

The chain joins TRBV6-6 to TRBJ2-3, with D possibly matching TRBD1 (5 bases). The length of the CDR3 is 14 residues. V lost 7 bases and J 0 bases, leaving 11 bases between the germline ends. The germline gives CDR1 MNHNY, CDR2 SVGAGI (reference sequence). The CDR3 nucleotides read TGTGCCAGCACCGCTGGGGCTAGCACAGATACGCAGTATTTT. Translating gives CASTAGASTDTQYF.

This clonotype came up a few times. The rearrangement uses TRBV12-3 or TRBV12-4 and TRBJ2-7, with D unresolved. V was trimmed by 1 base and J by 0 bases, leaving 10 bases between them. This CDR3 region has 15 residues. In nucleotides, the CDR3 is TGTGCCAGCAGTTTAGGGTCTAGTAGCTCCTACGAGCAGTACTTC. This gives the protein CASSLGSSSSYEQYF.

This clonotype was observed many times. V usage is TRBV29-1 and J usage is TRBJ1-4; D unresolved. CDR1 and CDR2 (germline): SQVTM, ANQGSEA. CDR3 length: 13 amino acids. Trimming cost V 1 base and J 7 bases, with 10 bases left between them. CDR3 DNA: TGCAGCGTTGAAGTCGGGTTTAGTGAAAAACTGTTTTTT. Protein sequence: CSVEVGFSEKLFF. Full variable domain (remainder filled in from reference TRBV29-1 and TRBJ1-4): SAVISQKPSRDICQRGTSLTIQCQVDSQVTMMFWYRQQPGQSLTLIATANQGSEATYESGFVIDKFPISRPNLTFSTLTVSNMSPEDSSIYLCSVEVGFSEKLFFGSGTQLSVL.

V and J are TRBV4-1 and TRBJ2-7, with D possibly TRBD1 on 6 matching bases. The CDR3 runs to 15 residues. The germline V and J ends were trimmed by 0 bases and 4 bases, with 13 bases remaining between them. Germline CDR1 and CDR2: MGHRA and YSYEKL. The DNA for the CDR3 is TGCGCCAGCAGCCAAGATCCCGGACAGTTGTACGAGCAGTACTTC. Its protein is CASSQDPGQLYEQYF.

The table lists this clonotype with a few counts. The chain couples TRBV13 to TRBJ2-7; 10 bases map to TRBD2. Germline values: CDR1 PRHDT, CDR2 FYEKMQ (reference sequence). This CDR3 spans 15 amino acids. J was trimmed by 2 bases and V by 5 bases; bases with no gene match: 6. The CDR3 nucleotides read TGTGCCAGCAGCCCGGGGACTAGCGCTACCTACGAGCAGTACTTC. This gives the protein CASSPGTSATYEQYF.

Of note for this clonotype: This may arise from a read error, as a much more abundant clone is one base away. The J gene is TRBJ2-3, the V gene TRBV6-2 or TRBV6-3, with TRBD1 matching 8 bases. CDR1 and CDR2 from the germline V gene are MNHEY and SVGEGT. The CDR3 has 16 residues. CDR3 sequence reads: CASIYLRDRLPDTQYF. The CDR3 nucleotides are TGTGCCAGCATTTACCTCCGGGACAGGTTGCCAGATACGCAGTATTTT.

Points on this clonotype: A much larger clone lies a single base off, so this may be a read error. The chain employs TRBV15 and TRBJ1-2, with 9 nucleotides matching TRBD1. This CDR3 is 13 amino acids long. In germline, CDR1 is LNHNV, CDR2 YYDKDF (reference sequence). V lost 6 bases, J lost 4 bases, and 3 bases stayed unmatched. The CDR3 DNA reads as TGTGCCACCAGAACAGGGGGCGCCTATGGCTACACCTTC. Its translation: CATRTGGAYGYTF.

This clonotype was detected ten times or more. V is TRBV29-1 and J is TRBJ1-1, with TRBD1 matching 8 bases. In germline, CDR1 is SQVTM, CDR2 ANQGSEA. Unmatched junction bases numbered 4, after V lost 6 bases and J lost 1 base. This CDR3 region has 13 residues. The CDR3 DNA is TGCAGCGTAACAGGGGGGGGGAACACTGAAGCTTTCTTT. Translating it yields CSVTGGGNTEAFF.

The V call is TRBV20-1, the J call TRBJ2-3, with D unclear. Germline lookup yields CDR1 DFQATT and CDR2 SNEGSKA (reference sequence). V was cut by 0 bases and J by 4 bases, with 11 bases left in between. This CDR3 has 14 residues. The CDR3 here is CSAREGMGPDTQYF. CDR3 in DNA: TGCAGTGCTAGAGAGGGGATGGGCCCAGATACGCAGTATTTT.

The J gene is TRBJ2-1, the V gene TRBV5-1; unclear D gene. There are 15 residues in the CDR3. Per germline, CDR1 SGHRS and CDR2 YFSETQ. Between the trimmed V and J ends, which lost 3 bases and 0 bases, there was a span of 10 bases. The CDR3 coding sequence is TGCGCCAGCAGCTCAGACGGTGTCTCCTACAATGAGCAGTTCTTC. As protein: CASSSDGVSYNEQFF.

There are many counts of this clonotype. This rearrangement joins TRBV24-1 to TRBJ2-1; 9 nucleotides line up with TRBD2. Trimming cost V 9 bases and J 7 bases; bases outside gene matches: 3. CDR1 and CDR2 from the germline V gene are KGHDR and SFDVKD. The CDR3 contains 12 residues. This CDR3 reads CATGGGGNEQFF. The DNA for the CDR3 is TGTGCCACCGGCGGGGGGGGGAATGAGCAGTTCTTC.

This clonotype was seen at least ten times. J is TRBJ1-5 and V is TRBV12-3 or TRBV12-4; no clear D. The CDR3 runs 13 residues. Trimming removed 5 bases from V and 5 bases from J, with 10 bases in between. The CDR3 DNA follows: TGTGCCAGCAGTAAGCTGGGCGATCAGCCCCAGCATTTT. Amino acid sequence: CASSKLGDQPQHF.

The chain joins TRBV21-1 to TRBJ2-7. TRBV21-1 is annotated as a pseudogene. This CDR3 contains 14 residues. The CDR3 DNA reads as TGTGCCAGCAGCCTCACCGGACCGATATACGAGCAGTACTTC. Translated, it gives CASSLTGPIYEQYF.

This clonotype showed up many times. The CDR3, as DNA: TGTGCCAGAGGGGGGGTGCGGCCATTCTACGAGCAGTACTTC. Residues: CARGGVRPFYEQYF. The V gene is TRBV6-5, the J gene TRBJ2-7; a weak D match, TRBD2 (7 bases). Germline V gene data show CDR1 as MNHEY and CDR2 as SVGAGI. Trimming stripped 9 bases from V and 3 bases from J, with 18 bases between. CDR3 length: 14 residues.

The rearrangement links TRBV4-2 to TRBJ2-2; D is undetermined. The CDR3 has 13 residues. CDR1 is LGHNA, CDR2 YNFKEQ, per germline. The V end lost 1 base, the J end lost 8 bases, and 8 bases lay between the germline ends. CDR3 DNA sequence: TGTGCCAGCAGCCAAGTCCAATCAGGGGAGCTGTTTTTT. Encoded protein: CASSQVQSGELFF.

The V call is TRBV7-2, the J call TRBJ2-3; no clear D. This CDR3 is built from 18 residues. V was trimmed by 1 base and J by 2 bases, leaving 19 bases between them. Germline V CDR1 and CDR2: SGHTA, FQGNSA. The CDR3 DNA is TGTGCCAGCAGCTTAGTGGGCGGATCTTCCCCCCCCACAGATACGCAGTATTTT. Amino acid sequence: CASSLVGGSSPPTDTQYF.

This clonotype was observed many times. V and J are TRBV29-1 and TRBJ2-7; D possibly corresponds to TRBD2 (6 bases). Germline-derived CDR1 and CDR2 are SQVTM and ANQGSEA. V lost 4 bases and J lost 5, with 9 bases in between. The CDR3 has 11 amino acids. The CDR3 region is CSVGPGDEQYF. The CDR3 DNA sequence: TGCAGCGTTGGGCCGGGGGACGAGCAGTACTTC.

This clonotype was observed many times. The gene calls are TRBV29-1 and TRBJ2-3; D unclear. Trimming removed 3 bases at V and 0 bases at J, with 7 bases between. Germline V gene sequence: CDR1 SQVTM, CDR2 ANQGSEA. The CDR3 has 13 amino acids. The CDR3 loop is CSVDGPSTDTQYF. CDR3 bases: TGCAGCGTTGACGGCCCTAGCACAGATACGCAGTATTTT.